What follows is one T cell receptor (beta chain) and its context. This receptor's antigen is unknown. Per-base quality was not reported, and no clone a single base away is much larger than it. The time point label here, explained by the study, means: baseline before first vaccination. The vaccinee samples were drawn from two UK trials, COV001 and COV002, one of which was a single-blind randomized controlled phase 2/3 trial testing AZD1222 (ChAdOx1 nCoV-19) in healthy adults. For TCRbeta chain sequencing, PBMC samples from trial participants were taken at day 0 and at day 28 after the second dose. Including the terminal cysteine and phenylalanine, the CDR3 comprises 13 residues. CDR3 DNA only is kept here, 39 bases in frame from base 1. V is cut by 4 bases and J by 0 bases, and the space between the germline ends is 4 bases. The germline V gene provides CDR1 LGHNA and CDR2 YSLEER. The data originate from a study of T cell responses to AZD1222 COVID-19 vaccine (dated by TCRdb to the early 2020s). About the investigation overall: AZD1222 recipients given second doses at about 4 weeks or at about 12 weeks were pooled, since spike-specific TCR depth and breadth were not found to differ between the two schedules. A total of about 240 trial participants underwent TCR sequencing, of whom 207 received two doses of AZD1222 and around 26 received two doses of the MenACWY control vaccine. Enrollment into the trials was organized by age into subgroups of 18-55, 56-69 and 70-plus years, and those subgroups contained roughly 160, 29 and 62 TCR-sequenced participants, respectively.

What the study reported, not specific to this receptor: Epitopes outside the regions mutated in the B.1.351 and B.1.1.7 variants were reportedly recognized by nearly half of the unique spike-specific TCRs. After two AZD1222 doses, both the breadth and the depth of spike-specific TCRs were significantly higher than at day 0 and than in MenACWY recipients. No day 14 peak-response samples were available, so repertoires were characterized only after the peak T cell response. Participants were mostly white British, with more females than males. The authors suggested clonal diversity may have been underestimated. In the small 56-69-year group, the increase in depth fell short of significance, most likely because of low power. Conclusions about previously exposed vaccinees are limited because only 5 or 6 AZD1222 recipients were SARS-CoV-2 seropositive at baseline. CD4 TCRs associated with the vaccine covered the entire spike protein, and the dominant responses were in regions 160-218 and 743-854.

The CDR3 regions of human TCRbeta chains were analyzed by immunosequencing. The paper's processing steps were these. TCRs in the repertoires were matched against a reference library of SARS-CoV-2-specific TCRs that had been generated with the MIRA antigen-specificity platform. Breadth meant the fraction of unique TCRs that were SARS-CoV-2-associated, whereas depth meant the fraction of total T cells that were SARS-CoV-2-associated. Each spike-specific TCR was assigned to its reactive spike region and to a CD4 or CD8 class using the MIRA data. Log10-transformed breadth and depth values were compared by one-way ANOVA with Sidak's multiple comparisons tests. Held by TCRdb, this immuneACCESS table contains in-frame sequences only and omits some clones. Under half of the omission traces to an unresolved V gene where checked; the cause of the rest is unknown. The V and J calls and clone size come from that table; D and trimming were worked out from the DNA. In all, the sample holds about 160,000 clones, and about 95% of those were seen once. The ten largest clones represent 1.3% of the sample.

The receptor's source is an adult in good health. Rearrangement joined TRBV4-3 to TRBJ1-3, with the D gene uncertain. The sample in question was peripheral blood, obtained on day 0 of AZD1222 vaccination. The CDR3 protein sequence reads: CASSPVSGNTIYF. The nucleotide sequence reads as follows: TGCGCCAGCAGCCCAGTCTCTGGAAACACCATATATTTT.